These T cell receptor beta chains were read from a single sample in a study of blood T cell repertoires in COVID-19. TCRdb's copy holds only in-frame clones and misses some; the assay was immunoSEQ multiplex PCR. Of about 92,000 clones listed, around 80% were seen once; the top ten hold approximately 8.2%. Sequencing input: peripheral blood. These TCRs come from a man aged 45-60 years who had recovered from COVID-19. Each CDR3 is given with its conserved first and last residue. Fields, in order: V gene, D gene, CDR3 length, J gene, clone size, CDR3 protein, CDR3 DNA. The D gene is left open where the match is weak. Clone size appears in some rows only: once, few, many, or a class for an expanded clone.

>TRBV11-2|TRBD2|15|TRBJ2-5|-
CASSRGGGFQETQYF
TGTGCCAGCAGTCGCGGGGGGGGTTTCCAAGAGACCCAGTACTTC
>TRBV2|TRBD1|15|TRBJ1-5|once
CASSQQGNSNQPQHF
TGTGCCAGCAGTCAACAGGGGAATAGCAATCAGCCCCAGCATTTT
>TRBV4-2|-|15|TRBJ2-5|-
CASSQDPGSQETQYF
TGTGCCAGCAGCCAAGATCCGGGGTCTCAAGAGACCCAGTACTTC
>TRBV11-3|-|15|TRBJ1-1|-
CASSPGTGMNTEAFF
TGTGCCAGCAGCCCCGGTACAGGGATGAACACTGAAGCTTTCTTT
>TRBV24-1|TRBD2|17|TRBJ2-1|-
CATSDFPGLSASNEQFF
TGTGCCACCAGTGATTTTCCGGGACTATCGGCTTCGAATGAGCAGTTCTTC
>TRBV6-5|TRBD1|15|TRBJ2-6|-
CASSLDRAGANVLTF
TGTGCCAGCAGCCTCGACAGGGCGGGGGCCAACGTCCTGACTTTC
>TRBV12-1|-|13|TRBJ2-2|-
CASSPYVGGKLFF
TGTGCCAGCAGCCCCTACGTGGGAGGGAAGCTGTTTTTT
>TRBV14|-|14|TRBJ1-2|once
CASSPQDRPKGYTF
TGTGCCAGCAGCCCTCAAGACAGGCCTAAAGGCTACACCTTC
>TRBV18|-|16|TRBJ2-4|-
CASSPLSGSAKNIQYF
TGTGCCAGCTCACCCCTTTCGGGGTCGGCCAAAAACATTCAGTACTTC
>TRBV7-9|-|11|TRBJ2-7|once
CASSPSYEQYF
TGTGCCAGCAGCCCCTCTTACGAGCAGTACTTC
>TRBV2|-|13|TRBJ1-1|few
CASKRGLNTEAFF
TGTGCCAGCAAGAGAGGGCTGAACACTGAAGCTTTCTTT
>TRBV19|TRBD1|15|TRBJ2-3|-
CASNHGTGSTDTQYF
TGTGCCAGTAACCACGGGACAGGGAGCACAGATACGCAGTATTTT
>TRBV9|-|16|TRBJ1-3|-
CASSGRTVSSGNTIYF
TGTGCCAGCAGCGGTAGGACAGTAAGCTCTGGAAACACCATATATTTT
>TRBV5-1|-|16|TRBJ2-6|-
CASSLGGSTGANVLTF
TGCGCCAGCAGCTTGGGAGGTTCCACTGGGGCCAACGTCCTGACTTTC
>TRBV5-1|-|13|TRBJ2-7|-
CASSLLGVGEQYF
TGCGCCAGCAGCTTGCTAGGGGTGGGCGAGCAGTACTTC
>TRBV7-9|-|15|TRBJ2-5|-
CASSLIGGLGETQYF
TGTGCCAGCAGCTTAATTGGGGGCTTGGGGGAGACCCAGTACTTC
>TRBV7-2|-|16|TRBJ1-3|-
CASSLLQGKSGNTIYF
TGTGCCAGCAGCCTATTGCAGGGGAAATCTGGAAACACCATATATTTT
>TRBV4-3|-|13|TRBJ2-3|-
CASSQGPTDTQYF
TGCGCCAGCAGCCAGGGCCCCACAGATACGCAGTATTTT
>TRBV5-5|-|16|TRBJ2-2|-
CASSFNPTGHTGELFF
TGTGCCAGCAGCTTTAACCCAACAGGACACACCGGGGAGCTGTTTTTT
>TRBV19|-|12|TRBJ1-2|-
CASSNTGSGYTF
TGTGCCAGTAGTAACACAGGGTCTGGCTACACCTTC
>TRBV7-3|-|16|TRBJ2-2|-
CASSLKLPPSPGELFF
TGTGCCAGCAGCTTAAAACTCCCCCCATCCCCCGGGGAGCTGTTTTTT
>TRBV13|-|12|TRBJ2-1|-
CASSLRGNEQFF
TGTGCCAGCAGCTTAAGAGGAAATGAGCAGTTCTTC
>TRBV5-5|-|15|TRBJ1-3|-
CASSLDSGAGNTIYF
TGTGCCAGCAGCTTGGATAGTGGAGCTGGAAACACCATATATTTT
>TRBV19|-|13|TRBJ1-1|once
CASSSGGLAEAFF
TGTGCCAGTAGTTCCGGAGGTCTGGCTGAAGCTTTCTTT
>TRBV7-9|TRBD2|14|TRBJ2-3|-
CASHRGVSTDTQYF
TGTGCCAGCCACCGGGGGGTTAGCACAGATACGCAGTATTTT
>TRBV7-3|TRBD2|15|TRBJ2-1|-
CASSPSSGGYNEQFF
TGTGCCAGCAGCCCCTCTAGCGGGGGGTACAATGAGCAGTTCTTC
>TRBV18|TRBD1|16|TRBJ2-7|-
CASSSGRQGARYEQYF
TGTGCCAGCTCATCAGGTAGACAGGGGGCTAGGTACGAGCAGTACTTC
>TRBV7-2|-|13|TRBJ2-5|-
CASRREAEETQYF
TGTGCCAGCAGACGAGAGGCCGAAGAGACCCAGTACTTC
>TRBV7-9|TRBD1|15|TRBJ2-7|many
CASSTPGQGAYEQYF
TGTGCCAGCAGCACACCGGGACAGGGGGCTTACGAGCAGTACTTC
>TRBV27|-|15|TRBJ1-5|-
CASNTGYYSNQPQHF
TGTGCCAGCAACACAGGGTACTATAGCAATCAGCCCCAGCATTTT
>TRBV5-4|TRBD1|14|TRBJ1-2|once
CASSLGTGGDGYTF
TGTGCCAGCAGCTTGGGAACAGGGGGCGATGGCTACACCTTC
>TRBV7-2|TRBD1|15|TRBJ2-3|few
CASSPQGAGTDTQYF
TGTGCCAGCAGCCCGCAGGGGGCGGGCACAGATACGCAGTATTTT
>TRBV11-2|-|13|TRBJ2-5|-
CASRPVARETQYF
TGTGCCAGCAGACCCGTCGCGAGAGAGACCCAGTACTTC
>TRBV5-6|-|15|TRBJ2-1|-
CASRQGGGPYNEQFF
TGTGCCAGCCGCCAGGGAGGGGGGCCCTACAATGAGCAGTTCTTC
>TRBV5-1|TRBD1|15|TRBJ2-5|once
CASSLDRGLGETQYF
TGCGCCAGCAGCTTGGACAGGGGGCTGGGAGAGACCCAGTACTTC
>TRBV12-3/TRBV12-4|-|12|TRBJ1-2|-
CASSLQGSGYTF
TGTGCCAGCAGTTTACAGGGAAGTGGCTACACCTTC
>TRBV28|TRBD2|14|TRBJ2-1|-
CASRAPGTRGEQFF
TGTGCCAGCAGAGCCCCCGGGACTAGGGGGGAGCAGTTCTTC
>TRBV5-1|TRBD2|15|TRBJ2-7|-
CASSLEASGGVEQYF
TGCGCCAGCAGCTTGGAGGCTAGCGGGGGGGTCGAGCAGTACTTC
>TRBV9|TRBD2|16|TRBJ2-3|-
CASSPEHLAGADTQYF
TGTGCCAGCAGCCCCGAGCACCTAGCGGGAGCCGATACGCAGTATTTT
>TRBV5-6|TRBD1|15|TRBJ1-2|-
CASSFDRVGRSGYTF
TGTGCCAGCAGCTTTGACAGGGTCGGAAGAAGTGGCTACACCTTC
>TRBV9|TRBD2|16|TRBJ2-2|-
CASSPWTSGSTGELFF
TGTGCCAGCAGCCCCTGGACTAGCGGGAGCACCGGGGAGCTGTTTTTT
>TRBV27|-|13|TRBJ1-5|-
CASSLNRNQPQHF
TGTGCCAGCAGTTTAAACAGGAATCAGCCCCAGCATTTT
>TRBV6-6|TRBD1|15|TRBJ2-7|-
CASTLTGTGVGEQYF
TGTGCCAGCACCTTAACCGGGACAGGGGTAGGGGAGCAGTACTTC
>TRBV7-9|TRBD2|14|TRBJ2-7|-
CASSLALGLAEQYF
TGTGCCAGCAGCTTAGCCCTCGGACTAGCCGAGCAGTACTTC
>TRBV19|-|16|TRBJ2-3|-
CASSITSGARTDTQYF
TGTGCCAGTAGTATAACCAGCGGAGCGCGCACAGATACGCAGTATTTT
>TRBV3-1/TRBV3-2|TRBD2|15|TRBJ2-5|-
CASSLQRGGTGTQYF
TGTGCCAGCAGCCTTCAGCGGGGGGGAACGGGGACCCAGTACTTC
>TRBV5-6|TRBD2|17|TRBJ2-7|-
CASSLVFRLAGTYEQYF
TGTGCCAGCAGCTTGGTTTTTCGACTAGCGGGGACCTACGAGCAGTACTTC
>TRBV21-1|-|15|TRBJ1-1|few
CASSKGTDKNTEAFF
TGTGCCAGCAGCAAAGGGACAGACAAGAACACTGAAGCTTTCTTT
>TRBV9|-|15|TRBJ1-4|-
CASSVDPGFNEKLFF
TGTGCCAGCAGCGTAGATCCAGGCTTTAATGAAAAACTGTTTTTT
>TRBV5-4|-|14|TRBJ1-3|many
CASSTGTLGNTIYF
TGTGCCAGCAGCACGGGGACACTTGGAAACACCATATATTTT
>TRBV5-1|TRBD1|16|TRBJ2-5|-
CASSSGTAGNGETQYF
TGCGCCAGCAGCTCCGGGACAGCTGGCAATGGAGAGACCCAGTACTTC
>TRBV10-1|TRBD1|14|TRBJ2-3|-
CASNSDRSTDTQYF
TGCGCCAGCAACTCGGACAGGTCTACAGATACGCAGTATTTT
>TRBV6-5|TRBD2|14|TRBJ2-1|-
CASSLAGEHNEQFF
TGTGCCAGCAGTTTAGCGGGAGAACACAATGAGCAGTTCTTC
>TRBV6-2/TRBV6-3|-|15|TRBJ2-3|once
CASSLLSSSTDTQYF
TGTGCCAGCAGCCTCCTTTCCTCTAGCACAGATACGCAGTATTTT
>TRBV9|-|12|TRBJ2-2|once
CASRGASGELFF
TGTGCCAGCAGGGGGGCTTCCGGGGAGCTGTTTTTT